The TCR beta chain under discussion was sequenced for a study of T cells in Graves' hyperthyroidism and ophthalmopathy. In its sample, this clonotype was seen a few times. Germline trimming cut 8 bases from V and 7 bases from J; bases unmatched to any gene: 9. This CDR3 has 14 amino acids. CDR1 is ENHRY, CDR2 SYGVKD, per germline. RNA transcripts yielded amplified TCR beta CDR3 regions. During a first-round RT-PCR of the TCR CDR3, the HTBI primer set was used. TCRdb re-called the multiplex PCR reads with MiXCR, one entry per CDR3 protein. The table has roughly 840,000 distinct CDR3 sequences, over 35% seen once.

The rearrangement links TRBV10-3 to TRBJ2-2; 8 nucleotides match TRBD1. The source material was blood. The sequence derives from a man younger than 35 with Graves' hyperthyroidism. This CDR3 reads CAIDDGTGYGELFF. DNA for the CDR3: TGTGCCATCGACGACGGGACAGGCTACGGGGAGCTGTTTTTT.